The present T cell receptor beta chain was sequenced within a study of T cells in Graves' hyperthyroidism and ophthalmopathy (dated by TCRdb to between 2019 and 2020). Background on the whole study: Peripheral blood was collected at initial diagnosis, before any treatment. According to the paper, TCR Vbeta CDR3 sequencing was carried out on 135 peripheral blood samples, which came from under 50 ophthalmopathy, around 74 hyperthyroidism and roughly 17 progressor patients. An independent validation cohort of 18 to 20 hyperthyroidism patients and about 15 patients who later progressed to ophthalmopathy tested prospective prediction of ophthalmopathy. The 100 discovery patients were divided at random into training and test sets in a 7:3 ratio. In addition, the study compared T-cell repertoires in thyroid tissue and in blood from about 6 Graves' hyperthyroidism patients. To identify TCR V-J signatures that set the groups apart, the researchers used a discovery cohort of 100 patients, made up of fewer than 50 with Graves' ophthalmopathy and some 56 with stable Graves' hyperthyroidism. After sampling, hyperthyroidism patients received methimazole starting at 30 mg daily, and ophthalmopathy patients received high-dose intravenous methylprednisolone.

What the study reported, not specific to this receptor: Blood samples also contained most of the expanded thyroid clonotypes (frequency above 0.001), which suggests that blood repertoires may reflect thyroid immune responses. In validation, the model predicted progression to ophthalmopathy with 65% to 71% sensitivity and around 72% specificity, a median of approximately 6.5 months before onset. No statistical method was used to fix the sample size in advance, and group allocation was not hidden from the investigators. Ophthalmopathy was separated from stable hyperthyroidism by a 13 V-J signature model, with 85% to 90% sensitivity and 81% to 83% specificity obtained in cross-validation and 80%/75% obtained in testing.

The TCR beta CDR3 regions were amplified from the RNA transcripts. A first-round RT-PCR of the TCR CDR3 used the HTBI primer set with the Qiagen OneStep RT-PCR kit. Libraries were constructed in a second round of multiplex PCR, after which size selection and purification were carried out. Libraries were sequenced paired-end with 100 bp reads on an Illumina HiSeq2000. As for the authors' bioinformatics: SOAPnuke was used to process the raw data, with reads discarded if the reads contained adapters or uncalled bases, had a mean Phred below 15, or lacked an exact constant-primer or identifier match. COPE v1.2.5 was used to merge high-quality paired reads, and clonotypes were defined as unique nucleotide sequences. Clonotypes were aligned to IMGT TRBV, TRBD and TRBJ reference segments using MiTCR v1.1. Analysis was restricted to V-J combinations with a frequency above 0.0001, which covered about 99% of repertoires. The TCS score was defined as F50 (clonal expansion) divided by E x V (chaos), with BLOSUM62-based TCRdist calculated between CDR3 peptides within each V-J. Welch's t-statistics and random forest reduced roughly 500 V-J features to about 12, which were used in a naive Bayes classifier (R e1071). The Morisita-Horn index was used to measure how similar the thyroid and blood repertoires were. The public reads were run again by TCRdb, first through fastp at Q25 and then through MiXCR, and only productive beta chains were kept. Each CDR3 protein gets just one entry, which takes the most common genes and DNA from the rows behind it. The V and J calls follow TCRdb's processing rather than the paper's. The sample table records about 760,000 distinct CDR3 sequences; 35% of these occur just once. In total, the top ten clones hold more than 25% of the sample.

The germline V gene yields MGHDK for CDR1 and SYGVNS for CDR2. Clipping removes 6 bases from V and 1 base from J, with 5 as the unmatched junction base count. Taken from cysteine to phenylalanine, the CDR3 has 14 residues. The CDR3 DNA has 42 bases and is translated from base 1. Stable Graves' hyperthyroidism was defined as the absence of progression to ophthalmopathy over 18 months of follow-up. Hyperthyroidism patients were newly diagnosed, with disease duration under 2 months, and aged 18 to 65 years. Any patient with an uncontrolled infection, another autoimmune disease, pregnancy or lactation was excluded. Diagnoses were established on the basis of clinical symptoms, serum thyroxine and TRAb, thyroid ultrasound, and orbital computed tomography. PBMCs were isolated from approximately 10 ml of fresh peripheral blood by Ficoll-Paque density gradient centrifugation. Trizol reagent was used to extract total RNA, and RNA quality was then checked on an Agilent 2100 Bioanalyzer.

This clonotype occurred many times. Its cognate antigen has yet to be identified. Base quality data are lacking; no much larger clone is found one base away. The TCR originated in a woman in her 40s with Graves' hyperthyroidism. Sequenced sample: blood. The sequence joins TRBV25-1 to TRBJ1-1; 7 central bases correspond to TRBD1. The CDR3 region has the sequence CASRRQGQNTEAFF. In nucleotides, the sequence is TGTGCCAGCAGGCGACAGGGACAGAACACTGAAGCTTTCTTT.